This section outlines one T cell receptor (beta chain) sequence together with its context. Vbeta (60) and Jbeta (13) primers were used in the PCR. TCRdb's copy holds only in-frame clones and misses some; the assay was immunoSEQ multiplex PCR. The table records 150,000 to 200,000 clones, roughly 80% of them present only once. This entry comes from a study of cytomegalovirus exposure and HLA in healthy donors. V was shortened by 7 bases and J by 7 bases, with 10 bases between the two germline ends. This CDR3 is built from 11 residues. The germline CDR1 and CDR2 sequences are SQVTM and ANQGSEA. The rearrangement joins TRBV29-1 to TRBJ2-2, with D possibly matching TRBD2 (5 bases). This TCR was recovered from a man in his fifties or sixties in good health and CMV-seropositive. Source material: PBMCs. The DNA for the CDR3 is TGCAGCGGCGGGTGGAACGGGGAGCTGTTTTTT. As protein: CSGGWNGELFF.